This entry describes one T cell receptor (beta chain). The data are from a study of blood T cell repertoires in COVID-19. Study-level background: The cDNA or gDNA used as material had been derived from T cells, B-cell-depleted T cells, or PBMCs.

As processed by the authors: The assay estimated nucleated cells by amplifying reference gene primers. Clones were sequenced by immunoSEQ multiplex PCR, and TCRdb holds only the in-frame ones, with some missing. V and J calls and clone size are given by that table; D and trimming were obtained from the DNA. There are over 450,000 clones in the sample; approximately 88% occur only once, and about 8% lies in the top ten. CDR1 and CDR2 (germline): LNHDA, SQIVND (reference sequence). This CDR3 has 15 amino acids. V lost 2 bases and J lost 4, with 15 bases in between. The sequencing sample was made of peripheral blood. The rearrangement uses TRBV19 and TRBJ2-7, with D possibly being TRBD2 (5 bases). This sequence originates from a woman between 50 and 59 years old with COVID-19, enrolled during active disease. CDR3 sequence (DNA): TGTGCCAGTAGTATAATGTCGGGGAGCGAGTACGAGCAGTACTTC. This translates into CASSIMSGSEYEQYF.